Listed here are 14 T cell receptor beta chains from one sample, sequenced in a study of shared clonotypes between healthy human individuals. The repertoire was sequenced with immunoSEQ multiplex PCR; TCRdb's copy has only in-frame clones and lacks some. The table lists 2 million to 2.5 million clones, 80% to 95% of them singletons. The sequencing sample was made of naive CD4+ T cells from PBMCs. Subset specified: CD45RA+ positively selected. The source is a man between 18 and 35 years old in good health. Some clones in this sample may be carry-over from other donors' samples.

The chain couples TRBV6-1 to TRBJ1-5, with D unresolved. The V end lost 6 bases, the J end lost 3 bases, and 15 bases lay between the germline ends. The CDR3 loop spans 15 amino acids. CDR1 is MNHNS and CDR2 is SASEGT in the germline V gene. CDR3 amino acids: CASRRAATVNQPQHF. CDR3 nucleotide sequence: TGTGCCAGCAGGCGGGCCGCAACTGTCAATCAGCCCCAGCATTTT.

The chain carries TRBV28 and TRBJ1-2; TRBD1 agrees at 7 bases. J was trimmed by 4 bases and V by 6 bases; bases with no gene match: 11. This CDR3 is 15 amino acids long. CDR1 MDHEN and CDR2 SYDVKM come from the germline V gene. CDR3 nucleotide sequence: TGTGCCAGCAGCCACGGGGACAGCCTCATCTATGGCTACACCTTC. It encodes CASSHGDSLIYGYTF.

This clone was recorded a few times. V and J are TRBV6-5 and TRBJ2-2, with D maybe TRBD2 (6 bases). Germline-derived CDR1 and CDR2 are MNHEY and SVGAGI. V lost 7 bases, J lost 5 bases, and 11 bases lay in between. The CDR3 is 13 amino acids. CDR3 residues: CASKGLPTGELFF. The CDR3, as DNA: TGTGCCAGCAAGGGACTCCCAACCGGGGAGCTGTTTTTT.

The gene calls are TRBV10-2 and TRBJ2-1; tentatively, D is TRBD1 or TRBD2 (5 bases each). The germline CDR1 and CDR2 sequences are WSHSY and SAAADI. V lost 4 bases and J lost 0, with 10 bases in between. This CDR3 comprises 15 residues. In DNA form, the CDR3 reads TGCGCCAGCAGTGCCGGTGGGGGCTCCTACAATGAGCAGTTCTTC. This encodes CASSAGGGSYNEQFF.

V gene TRBV5-1 combines with J gene TRBJ1-1; no clear D gene. CDR3 size: 12 residues. V dropped 6 bases and J dropped 1 base, with 7 bases sitting between them. Germline CDR1 is SGHRS and CDR2 is YFSETQ. The CDR3 region is CASKLGNTEAFF. The CDR3 nucleotides read TGCGCCAGCAAGCTTGGGAACACTGAAGCTTTCTTT. The full variable domain, in which reference TRBV5-1 and TRBJ1-1 provide the parts outside the CDR3, is KAGVTQTPRYLIKTRGQQVTLSCSPISGHRSVSWYQQTPGQGLQFLFEYFSETQRNKGNFPGRFSGRQFSNSRSEMNVSTLELGDSALYLCASKLGNTEAFFGQGTRLTVV.

The chain carries TRBV6-1 and TRBJ2-1; D is perhaps TRBD2 (6 bases). This CDR3 has 15 amino acids. Deletions cut 7 bases from V and 0 bases from J, with 13 bases between. Looked up from germline, CDR1 is MNHNS and CDR2 is SASEGT. The CDR3 loop is CASIPTGDSYNEQFF. The CDR3 coding sequence is TGTGCCAGCATCCCCACGGGAGACTCCTACAATGAGCAGTTCTTC.

The CDR3 sequence: CASSPGLNWDTQYF. The CDR3 DNA follows: TGTGCCAGCTCCCCCGGACTAAACTGGGATACGCAGTATTTT. The chain is built from TRBV18 and TRBJ2-3; TRBD2 is a possible D gene (6 bases). Between the trimmed V and J ends, which lost 6 bases and 6 bases, there was a span of 16 bases. CDR3 length: 14 amino acids. The germline gives CDR1 KGHSH, CDR2 LQKENI.

This chain uses TRBV5-5 with TRBJ1-2; D unclear. The V gene's germline CDR1 is SGHKS and CDR2 YYEKEE (reference sequence). The V end was cut by 3 bases, the J end by 5 bases, with 14 bases between. CDR3 length: 14 amino acids. CDR3 residues: CASSSRTMGYGYTF. The CDR3 bases are TGTGCCAGCAGCTCACGGACTATGGGATATGGCTACACCTTC.

A remark on this clone: Other DNA sequences in this specimen translate into the identical CDR3. J is TRBJ1-3 and V is TRBV5-6; no reliable D call. Germline CDR1 and CDR2: SGHDT and YYEEEE. This CDR3 region has 14 residues. V lost 4 bases, J lost 4 bases, and 12 bases lay in between. CDR3 region: CASSRDPSGNTIYF. CDR3 bases: TGTGCCAGCAGCCGAGACCCGTCCGGAAACACCATATATTTT.

This clone appeared a single time. The chain combines TRBV19 with TRBJ2-2; perhaps TRBD2 as D (6 bases). In germline, CDR1 is LNHDA, CDR2 SQIVND (reference sequence). Trimming cost V 6 bases and J 4 bases, with 9 bases left between them. This CDR3 has 13 amino acids. CDR3: CASRRGITGELFF. The DNA for the CDR3 is TGTGCCAGTAGACGGGGGATCACCGGGGAGCTGTTTTTT.

V usage is TRBV4-1 and J usage is TRBJ2-1; 9 nucleotides line up with TRBD2. Germline CDR1 reads MGHRA; CDR2 reads YSYEKL. Unmatched junction bases numbered 14, after V lost 1 base and J lost 7 bases. This CDR3 contains 18 residues. The DNA for the CDR3 is TGCGCCAGCAGCCAAGGCCCCCCCGGGGGACTAGCAGCTAATGAGCAGTTCTTC. This encodes CASSQGPPGGLAANEQFF.

Concerning this clone: Compared with germline, one end of the junction differs, possibly owing to a read error. The rearrangement links TRBV7-8 to TRBJ2-5, with 8 bases lining up with TRBD1. The germline V gene encodes CDR1 SGHVS and CDR2 FQNEAQ. The CDR3 spans 16 residues. The DNA of the CDR3 is TGTGCCAGCATCTTAGGGCAGGGGGCAATTACGGAGACCCAGTACTTC. Translation: CASILGQGAITETQYF.

The rearrangement uses TRBV9 and TRBJ1-2; 7 nucleotides align to TRBD1. The CDR3 covers 15 residues. J lost 5 bases, V lost 4 bases, and 11 bases had no gene match. The V gene's germline CDR1 is SGDLS and CDR2 YYNGEE. CDR3 sequence (DNA): TGTGCCAGCAGCCCCTTTTCGGGACAGCCATATGGCTACACCTTC. Translating gives CASSPFSGQPYGYTF.

This chain links TRBV7-8 with TRBJ2-2; D is unclear. Germline CDR1 SGHVS, CDR2 FQNEAQ. Between the trimmed V and J ends, which lost 0 bases and 4 bases, there was a span of 12 bases. The CDR3 runs to 16 residues. The CDR3 DNA reads TGTGCCAGCAGCTTAGCTAGAGGATTCGCCACCGGGGAGCTGTTTTTT. Protein product: CASSLARGFATGELFF.